These T cell receptor beta chains were read from a single sample in a study of T-cell reconstitution after alpha-beta-depleted transplantation in children. TCRdb reprocessed the PCR reads via MiXCR and lists one record per CDR3 protein. The repertoire holds some 640,000 distinct CDR3 sequences, around 17% seen once, with 1.1% in the top ten. Sequences were derived from PBMCs from the stem cell graft donor, sampled from the stem cell graft. These receptors all stem from a human donor who donated a stem cell graft to a child with acute myeloid leukemia. Each CDR3 is given with its conserved first and last residue. The order of the fields is clone size, J gene, V gene, D gene, CDR3 protein, CDR3 DNA. A D gene is named only where the DNA matches it firmly. Size tells how often a clone was seen (once, few, many) or the class of an expanded clone, and some rows leave it out.

abundance: many
j_gene: TRBJ2-7
v_gene: TRBV20-1
d_gene: TRBD1
CDR3aa: CSARPLKTGVWEQYF
CDR3nt: TGCAGTGCTAGACCGCTTAAAACAGGGGTATGGGAGCAGTACTTC

abundance: few
j_gene: TRBJ2-6
v_gene: TRBV20-1
d_gene: NA
CDR3aa: CSAARTGRYSSGANVLTF
CDR3nt: TGCAGTGCTGCGAGAACAGGGAGATATAGCTCTGGGGCCAACGTCCTGACTTTC

abundance: many
j_gene: TRBJ2-1
v_gene: TRBV5-1
d_gene: NA
CDR3aa: CASSAGRDQEQFF
CDR3nt: TGCGCCAGCAGCGCGGGACGTGATCAAGAGCAGTTCTTC

abundance: many
j_gene: TRBJ2-3
v_gene: TRBV7-2
d_gene: NA
CDR3aa: CASSSRASTDTQYF
CDR3nt: TGTGCCAGCAGCTCTCGGGCTAGCACAGATACGCAGTATTTT

abundance: many
j_gene: TRBJ2-1
v_gene: TRBV20-1
d_gene: TRBD2
CDR3aa: CSPKAGDRYNEQFF
CDR3nt: TGCAGCCCCAAGGCGGGAGACCGGTACAATGAGCAGTTCTTC

abundance: NA
j_gene: TRBJ2-3
v_gene: TRBV5-1
d_gene: TRBD2
CDR3aa: CASSAILAGHSDTQYF
CDR3nt: TGCGCCAGCAGCGCAATACTAGCGGGGCATTCAGATACGCAGTATTTT

abundance: NA
j_gene: TRBJ1-2
v_gene: TRBV24-1
d_gene: TRBD1
CDR3aa: CGTSDSDRDSGYTF
CDR3nt: TGTGGCACCAGTGATTCCGACAGGGATAGCGGCTACACCTTC

abundance: NA
j_gene: TRBJ2-7
v_gene: TRBV18
d_gene: TRBD1
CDR3aa: CASSPLGQGTYEQYF
CDR3nt: TGTGCCAGCTCACCACTCGGACAGGGGACTTACGAGCAGTACTTC

abundance: NA
j_gene: TRBJ2-5
v_gene: TRBV12-3/TRBV12-4
d_gene: TRBD1
CDR3aa: CASSGTGEQRETQYF
CDR3nt: TGTGCCAGCAGCGGGACAGGGGAGCAACGAGAGACCCAGTACTTC

abundance: many
j_gene: TRBJ2-1
v_gene: TRBV20-1
d_gene: TRBD1
CDR3aa: CSASTGVTYNEQFF
CDR3nt: TGCAGTGCTAGCACAGGGGTAACCTACAATGAGCAGTTCTTC

abundance: NA
j_gene: TRBJ1-5
v_gene: TRBV7-9
d_gene: NA
CDR3aa: CASSLGRGSQHF
CDR3nt: TGTGCCAGCAGCTTAGGGCGTGGGTCCCAGCATTTT

abundance: NA
j_gene: TRBJ2-3
v_gene: TRBV16
d_gene: TRBD1
CDR3aa: CASSQYTQDRLGDTQYF
CDR3nt: TGTGCCAGCAGCCAATATACCCAGGACAGGCTGGGAGATACGCAGTATTTT

abundance: many
j_gene: TRBJ1-2
v_gene: TRBV5-1
d_gene: TRBD1
CDR3aa: CASSYGRTGGADGYTF
CDR3nt: TGCGCCAGCAGTTACGGACGGACAGGGGGCGCGGATGGCTACACCTTC

abundance: NA
j_gene: TRBJ2-5
v_gene: TRBV12-3/TRBV12-4
d_gene: NA
CDR3aa: CASSFLEQETQYF
CDR3nt: TGTGCCAGCAGTTTTCTGGAGCAAGAGACCCAGTACTTC

abundance: many
j_gene: TRBJ1-5
v_gene: TRBV20-1
d_gene: NA
CDR3aa: CSAPDRLGGQPQHF
CDR3nt: TGCAGTGCGCCTGACAGGCTCGGAGGTCAGCCCCAGCATTTT

abundance: many
j_gene: TRBJ2-5
v_gene: TRBV12-3/TRBV12-4
d_gene: NA
CDR3aa: CASSLVYQETQYF
CDR3nt: TGTGCCAGCAGCCTTGTGTACCAAGAGACCCAGTACTTC

abundance: many
j_gene: TRBJ2-3
v_gene: TRBV29-1
d_gene: NA
CDR3aa: CSVGRENTDTQYF
CDR3nt: TGCAGCGTTGGCCGGGAAAACACAGATACGCAGTATTTT

abundance: NA
j_gene: TRBJ1-4
v_gene: TRBV18
d_gene: NA
CDR3aa: CASSPPATNEKLFF
CDR3nt: TGTGCCAGCTCACCACCGGCAACTAATGAAAAACTGTTTTTT

abundance: many
j_gene: TRBJ1-5
v_gene: TRBV20-1
d_gene: NA
CDR3aa: CSAGQGLPSNQPQHF
CDR3nt: TGCAGTGCAGGGCAGGGGCTACCTAGCAATCAGCCCCAGCATTTT

abundance: many
j_gene: TRBJ2-5
v_gene: TRBV15
d_gene: NA
CDR3aa: CATSRDFTAETQYF
CDR3nt: TGTGCCACCAGCAGAGATTTTACTGCCGAGACCCAGTACTTC

abundance: few
j_gene: TRBJ1-2
v_gene: TRBV20-1
d_gene: TRBD1
CDR3aa: CSALTGDYGYTF
CDR3nt: TGCAGTGCCTTGACAGGGGATTATGGCTACACCTTC

abundance: few
j_gene: TRBJ2-5
v_gene: TRBV7-3
d_gene: NA
CDR3aa: CASSYPGGETQYF
CDR3nt: TGTGCCAGCAGCTACCCTGGGGGGGAGACCCAGTACTTC

abundance: few
j_gene: TRBJ1-4
v_gene: TRBV7-2
d_gene: TRBD1
CDR3aa: CASSSTGANEKLFF
CDR3nt: TGTGCCAGCAGCTCGACAGGGGCTAATGAAAAACTGTTTTTT

abundance: few
j_gene: TRBJ2-5
v_gene: TRBV28
d_gene: NA
CDR3aa: CASSKSGTKETQYF
CDR3nt: TGTGCCAGCAGTAAGAGCGGGACAAAGGAGACCCAGTACTTC

abundance: NA
j_gene: TRBJ2-1
v_gene: TRBV13
d_gene: NA
CDR3aa: CASSFLRDSLSYEQFF
CDR3nt: TGTGCCAGCAGCTTTCTCCGGGACTCCTTATCCTATGAGCAGTTCTTC

abundance: NA
j_gene: TRBJ2-2
v_gene: TRBV5-5
d_gene: TRBD1
CDR3aa: CASSSRQGARTGELFF
CDR3nt: TGTGCCAGCAGCTCCCGACAGGGGGCGAGGACCGGGGAGCTGTTTTTT

abundance: NA
j_gene: TRBJ2-3
v_gene: TRBV7-8
d_gene: NA
CDR3aa: CATIALSGLPSSDTQYF
CDR3nt: TGTGCCACGATCGCTTTATCGGGACTTCCTTCCTCAGATACGCAGTATTTT

abundance: many
j_gene: TRBJ2-5
v_gene: TRBV6-1
d_gene: NA
CDR3aa: CASSVTAIQETQYF
CDR3nt: TGTGCCAGCAGTGTAACAGCCATCCAAGAGACCCAGTACTTC

abundance: NA
j_gene: TRBJ2-4
v_gene: TRBV5-4
d_gene: NA
CDR3aa: CASSSGSTWAKNIQYF
CDR3nt: TGTGCCAGCAGCTCCGGAAGTACGTGGGCCAAAAACATTCAGTACTTC

abundance: NA
j_gene: TRBJ2-3
v_gene: TRBV24-1
d_gene: NA
CDR3aa: CATHDRTDTQYF
CDR3nt: TGTGCCACCCATGACCGCACAGATACGCAGTATTTT

abundance: NA
j_gene: TRBJ2-3
v_gene: TRBV7-6
d_gene: TRBD1
CDR3aa: CASSLGRGNTYTQYF
CDR3nt: TGTGCCAGCAGCTTAGGCAGGGGGAACACATATACGCAGTATTTT

abundance: many
j_gene: TRBJ2-5
v_gene: TRBV20-1
d_gene: NA
CDR3aa: CSAWDSLGETQYF
CDR3nt: TGCAGTGCCTGGGACTCCCTGGGAGAGACCCAGTACTTC

abundance: few
j_gene: TRBJ2-5
v_gene: TRBV2
d_gene: NA
CDR3aa: CASGRDREATQYF
CDR3nt: TGTGCCAGCGGAAGAGACAGGGAGGCGACCCAGTACTTC

abundance: many
j_gene: TRBJ1-1
v_gene: TRBV20-1
d_gene: NA
CDR3aa: CSAIRQPLNTEAFF
CDR3nt: TGCAGTGCTATCCGACAGCCCTTGAACACTGAAGCTTTCTTT

abundance: many
j_gene: TRBJ2-5
v_gene: TRBV7-8
d_gene: NA
CDR3aa: CASSLGGAQQQETQYF
CDR3nt: TGTGCCAGCAGCTTAGGAGGGGCGCAGCAACAAGAGACCCAGTACTTC

abundance: NA
j_gene: TRBJ2-7
v_gene: TRBV5-1
d_gene: TRBD1
CDR3aa: CASSFSWDSNTYEQYF
CDR3nt: TGCGCCAGCAGCTTTTCTTGGGACAGCAACACCTACGAGCAGTACTTC

abundance: many
j_gene: TRBJ2-7
v_gene: TRBV7-2
d_gene: NA
CDR3aa: CASSLGAVAYEQYF
CDR3nt: TGTGCCAGCAGCCTCGGAGCGGTTGCCTACGAGCAGTACTTC

abundance: NA
j_gene: TRBJ1-1
v_gene: TRBV5-6
d_gene: NA
CDR3aa: CASSPFPPSTGGDTEAFF
CDR3nt: TGTGCCAGCAGCCCCTTCCCCCCCTCGACAGGTGGGGACACTGAAGCTTTCTTT

abundance: many
j_gene: TRBJ2-7
v_gene: TRBV20-1
d_gene: NA
CDR3aa: CSARLAKKGYEQYF
CDR3nt: TGCAGTGCGCGGCTAGCAAAGAAGGGCTACGAGCAGTACTTC

abundance: NA
j_gene: TRBJ1-5
v_gene: TRBV20-1
d_gene: NA
CDR3aa: CSATVGTDNQPQHF
CDR3nt: TGCAGTGCTACAGTGGGTACCGATAATCAGCCCCAGCATTTT

abundance: many
j_gene: TRBJ2-2
v_gene: TRBV20-1
d_gene: NA
CDR3aa: CSARVQTGNTGELFF
CDR3nt: TGCAGTGCTAGGGTCCAGACAGGGAACACCGGGGAGCTGTTTTTT

abundance: many
j_gene: TRBJ1-2
v_gene: TRBV6-5
d_gene: NA
CDR3aa: CASSYFPVRDYGYTF
CDR3nt: TGTGCCAGCAGTTACTTCCCCGTCAGGGACTATGGCTACACCTTC

abundance: many
j_gene: TRBJ1-5
v_gene: TRBV20-1
d_gene: NA
CDR3aa: CSAYPGSLQPQHF
CDR3nt: TGCAGTGCCTACCCGGGGAGCCTACAGCCCCAGCATTTT

abundance: few
j_gene: TRBJ2-2
v_gene: TRBV12-3/TRBV12-4
d_gene: NA
CDR3aa: CASRQYLSGGELFF
CDR3nt: TGTGCCAGCAGGCAATACCTCTCCGGCGGGGAGCTGTTTTTT

abundance: few
j_gene: TRBJ2-3
v_gene: TRBV12-3/TRBV12-4
d_gene: TRBD2
CDR3aa: CASSFPGGVDTQYF
CDR3nt: TGTGCCAGCAGTTTCCCCGGGGGGGTGGATACGCAGTATTTT

abundance: many
j_gene: TRBJ2-3
v_gene: TRBV29-1
d_gene: TRBD1
CDR3aa: CSVEEGGRTDTQYF
CDR3nt: TGCAGCGTTGAAGAAGGGGGCCGTACAGATACGCAGTATTTT

abundance: many
j_gene: TRBJ2-1
v_gene: TRBV20-1
d_gene: TRBD1
CDR3aa: CSARVPGTDYNEQFF
CDR3nt: TGCAGTGCTAGAGTTCCCGGGACAGACTACAATGAGCAGTTCTTC

abundance: NA
j_gene: TRBJ1-1
v_gene: TRBV20-1
d_gene: TRBD1
CDR3aa: CSASDRATEAFF
CDR3nt: TGCAGTGCCTCCGACAGGGCCACTGAAGCTTTCTTT

abundance: NA
j_gene: TRBJ2-3
v_gene: TRBV4-3
d_gene: TRBD2
CDR3aa: CASRGEGTDTQYF
CDR3nt: TGCGCCAGCCGGGGGGAAGGGACAGATACGCAGTATTTT